This record concerns one TCR beta chain sequence. Its antigen is currently unknown. Other nucleotide sequences from this sample produce the same CDR3. Looked up from germline, CDR1 is SGDLS and CDR2 is YYNGEE. This CDR3 is 17 amino acids long. J gave up 1 base and V 3 bases, and 11 bases lay outside the gene matches. The study ran its PCR with 60 Vbeta and 13 Jbeta primers. Clones were sequenced by immunoSEQ multiplex PCR, and TCRdb holds only the in-frame ones, with some missing. Of more than 150,000 clones listed, 60% to 85% are singletons. This record belongs to a study of cytomegalovirus exposure and HLA in healthy donors. Study-wide results and caveats: Across donors, sequencing depth was assumed by presence/absence analyses to be roughly uniform. In vitro checks showed that a few CMV-associated chains really do target CMV antigens.

The TCR originated in a girl aged 10-17 years in good health and CMV-seropositive. What was sequenced was PBMCs. The chain links TRBV9 to TRBJ2-3, with 7 nucleotides matching TRBD2. The CDR3 here is CASSAHGLAVGTDTQYF. Here the CDR3 DNA reads TGTGCCAGCAGCGCGCACGGGCTAGCGGTGGGCACAGATACGCAGTATTTT. Variable domain in full (rest from reference TRBV9 and TRBJ2-3): DSGVTQTPKHLITATGQRVTLRCSPRSGDLSVYWYQQSLDQGLQFLIQYYNGEERAKGNILERFSAQQFPDLHSELNLSSLELGDSALYFCASSAHGLAVGTDTQYFGPGTRLTVL.